These 17 T cell receptor beta chains originate from one sample sequenced in a study of monozygotic twins with inflammatory bowel disease (dated by TCRdb to the late 2010s). Libraries were made using 5' RACE. The listed sequencing device is Illumina HiSeq 2500. Each CDR3 protein sequence appears as one entry after TCRdb reprocessed the reads, and no DNA is included. The sample's own table lists approximately 400,000 distinct CDR3 sequences. The top ten hold approximately 2.3% of the sample. The specimen sequenced was blood. These receptors originate from a human donor with ulcerative colitis or Crohn's disease, or a healthy co-twin of an affected twin (not recorded which).

The chain uses TRBV7-9 and TRBJ2-1; TCRdb indicates TRBD1, and absent DNA this call remains unverified. The germline V gene has CDR1 SEHNR and CDR2 FQNEAQ (reference sequence). This CDR3 has 13 amino acids. CDR3 region: CAGGVHGVGEQFF.

The rearrangement links TRBV12-3 or TRBV12-4 to TRBJ2-7; without DNA, the TCRdb call of TRBD1 cannot be checked. The CDR3 runs to 13 residues. The CDR3 region is CASSLGGMGEQYF.

This rearrangement joins TRBV29-1 to TRBJ2-7; lacking DNA, the TRBD1 call made by TCRdb goes unchecked. The germline V gene encodes CDR1 SQVTM and CDR2 ANQGSEA. CDR3 length: 12 residues. The CDR3 protein is CSVGLLGGEQYF.

The chain joins TRBV5-4 to TRBJ2-2; TCRdb outputs TRBD2, but without DNA this stays unchecked. CDR1 SGHNT and CDR2 YYREEE come from the germline V gene (reference sequence). This CDR3 comprises 18 residues. CDR3 sequence reads: CASSLRASGRAITGELFF.

The chain recombines TRBV20-1 with TRBJ1-5; TCRdb proposes TRBD1, but this gene call is untestable without DNA. This CDR3 contains 16 residues. CDR1 DFQATT and CDR2 SNEGSKA come from the germline V gene (reference sequence). This chain's CDR3 is CSASIPGPEGNQPQHF.

J is TRBJ2-7 and V is TRBV5-1; TCRdb picks TRBD1, but there is no DNA to check that call. There are 14 residues in the CDR3. Germline CDR1 SGHRS, CDR2 YFSETQ. CDR3 protein: CASRLAGQGGEQYF.

The rearrangement links TRBV5-1 to TRBJ2-3; lacking DNA, the TRBD2 call made by TCRdb goes unchecked. The CDR3 loop spans 16 amino acids. Germline loops: CDR1 SGHRS, CDR2 YFSETQ. This chain's CDR3 is CASSPQVQRGTDTQYF.

The rearrangement links TRBV5-1 to TRBJ1-1; TCRdb calls TRBD1, which cannot be checked without DNA. This CDR3 region has 14 residues. Germline CDR1 reads SGHRS; CDR2 reads YFSETQ. CDR3 residues: CASSFQGPGTEAFF.

The V call is TRBV3-1, the J call TRBJ2-5; TCRdb's D call of TRBD2 is untestable without DNA. Germline loops: CDR1 LGHDT, CDR2 YNNKEL (reference sequence). The CDR3 totals 17 residues. CDR3 sequence reads: CASSQGTLAGSQETQYF.

The rearrangement uses TRBV6-1 and TRBJ2-2; TCRdb's assignment of TRBD2 cannot be checked, as there is no DNA. The germline V gene has CDR1 MNHNS and CDR2 SASEGT. CDR3 size: 17 residues. CDR3 loop: CASEDQRGGPDTGELFF.

The genes are TRBV7-2 and TRBJ1-2; lacking DNA, the TRBD1 call made by TCRdb goes unchecked. CDR3 length: 14 residues. Germline loops: CDR1 SGHTA, CDR2 FQGNSA. CDR3 protein: CASSLMTGLLGYTF.

The chain links TRBV7-3 to TRBJ2-7. From germline, CDR1 is SGHTA and CDR2 FQGTGA. The CDR3 spans 15 residues. CDR3 protein: CASSLEAGAAYEQYF.

This sequence joins TRBV29-1 and TRBJ1-2; the D gene TCRdb calls, TRBD1, cannot be checked with no DNA. CDR1 is SQVTM and CDR2 is ANQGSEA in the germline V gene. This CDR3 contains 13 residues. The CDR3 reads CSVTARFSYGYTF.

V and J are TRBV24-1 and TRBJ1-6; TCRdb reports TRBD1, a call that lacks DNA to check it against. The CDR3 is made up of 17 amino acids. Germline loops: CDR1 KGHDR, CDR2 SFDVKD. CDR3: CATSDLGPGTHNSPLHF.

The chain's CDR3 is CSARGWAAGGYNEQFF. The chain combines TRBV20-1 with TRBJ2-1; there is no DNA to check the TCRdb D call of TRBD2. The V gene's germline CDR1 is DFQATT and CDR2 SNEGSKA (reference sequence). This CDR3 spans 16 amino acids.

V and J are TRBV6-2 or TRBV6-3 and TRBJ2-1; as DNA is missing, the TRBD1 call by TCRdb cannot be tested. Germline V CDR1 and CDR2: MNHEY, SVGEGT. The CDR3 spans 16 residues. The CDR3 protein is CASSYDPGRSLNEQFF.

The rearrangement links TRBV5-4 to TRBJ2-7. The germline gives CDR1 SGHNT, CDR2 YYREEE (reference sequence). The CDR3 runs to 14 residues. The CDR3 protein is CASSWDRGSYEQYF. Complete variable domain (other parts from reference TRBV5-4 and TRBJ2-7): ETGVTQSPTHLIKTRGQQVTLRCSSQSGHNTVSWYQQALGQGPQFIFQYYREEENGRGNFPPRFSGLQFPNYSSELNVNALELDDSALYLCASSWDRGSYEQYFGPGTRLTVT.